This T cell receptor beta chain was captured in a study of blood T cell repertoires in COVID-19. The wider study: Sample material is recorded as cDNA or gDNA derived from T cells, B-cell-depleted T cells, or PBMCs.

Original methodology: The assay estimated nucleated cells by amplifying reference gene primers. This table comes from immunoSEQ multiplex PCR, and its TCRdb copy is limited to in-frame clones, with some not included. V and J calls and clone size follow that table, whereas D and trimming were derived from the DNA. Of some 380,000 clones listed, around 90% were seen once; the top ten hold 6.5%. The V gene's germline CDR1 is SGHTS and CDR2 YDEGEE. Trimming left V 4 bases short and J 5 bases short, with 21 bases between. The CDR3 consists of 16 residues. The clonotype comes from a man aged 18 to 30 with active or convalescent COVID-19. V is TRBV5-8 and J is TRBJ2-5; perhaps TRBD2 as D (5 bases). The specimen sequenced was peripheral blood. The CDR3 DNA sequence: TGTGCCAGCAGCCCGCACGGGCGGCAGGACTCGGAGACCCAGTACTTC. Residues: CASSPHGRQDSETQYF.